This TCR beta chain was documented in a study of blood T cell repertoires in COVID-19. Generated by immunoSEQ multiplex PCR, the TCRdb table keeps only in-frame clones and is missing some. The repertoire holds under 70,000 clones, with roughly 84% as singletons. The V and J ends lost 3 bases and 3 bases, in that order; junction bases with no gene match: 10. This CDR3 is built from 17 residues. There are a few counts of this clone. The source material was peripheral blood. The TCR comes from a woman in her late teens or twenties with acute or convalescent COVID-19. The rearrangement links TRBV23-1 to TRBJ1-5, with 8 bases that match TRBD1. TRBV23-1 is sorted into the ORF group, with uncertain function. The CDR3 DNA reads as TGCGCCAGCAGTCAGGGGAACAGGGGGGCCTTCAATCAGCCCCAGCATTTT. Amino acids: CASSQGNRGAFNQPQHF.